This is a list of T cell receptor beta chains from one sample in a study of response to subunit inactivated influenza vaccine. TCRdb ran MiXCR on the RT-PCR reads and lists one entry per CDR3 protein. Of 450,000 to 500,000 distinct CDR3 sequences listed, approximately 10% are singletons. The sequencing here drew on PBMCs from blood, taken roughly 46 days after vaccination. These receptors originate from a man between 50 and 59 years old who received an inactivated influenza vaccine. Each CDR3 is given with its conserved first and last residue. The D gene is left open where the match is weak. Only some rows state a clone size, as once, few, many or a class for expanded clones.

many	TRBV20-1	14	TRBD1	TRBJ1-4	TGCAGTGCTACGCAGGGGGAGATCGGGGAAAAACTGTTTTTT	CSATQGEIGEKLFF
.	TRBV27	13	.	TRBJ2-1	TGTGCCAGCAGTTTATCGAATAGAAATGAGCAGTTCTTC	CASSLSNRNEQFF
.	TRBV20-1	15	.	TRBJ1-1	TGCAGTGCTAGAGACCTCAGGCAGAGGGACACTGAAGCTTTCTTT	CSARDLRQRDTEAFF
many	TRBV29-1	12	.	TRBJ2-5	TGCAGCGTCGGTCGGGGGATTGAGACCCAGTACTTC	CSVGRGIETQYF
.	TRBV12-3/TRBV12-4	17	TRBD1	TRBJ2-1	TGTGCCAGCACTCCCCCCGGCGGGACAGGGGGATACAATGAGCAGTTCTTC	CASTPPGGTGGYNEQFF
.	TRBV20-1	20	TRBD2	TRBJ2-3	TGCAGTGCTAGAGTCTTAACGGGGACTAGCGGGAGTCGTCAGCCAGATACGCAGTATTTT	CSARVLTGTSGSRQPDTQYF
.	TRBV20-1	18	TRBD2	TRBJ2-1	TGCAGTGCTAGAGGACTAGCGGGAGGGGGAAGCTCCTACAATGAGCAGTTCTTC	CSARGLAGGGSSYNEQFF
.	TRBV29-1	11	.	TRBJ2-1	TGCAGCGTTGATTGGGGGAATGAGCAGTTCTTC	CSVDWGNEQFF
.	TRBV7-2	15	.	TRBJ1-1	TGTGCCAGCAGCTTAGCAGGAGGTATAAACACTGAAGCTTTCTTT	CASSLAGGINTEAFF
many	TRBV7-2	15	.	TRBJ1-1	TGTGCCAGCAGCCCAGAGGAGAGGGAGGAGGCTGAAGCTTTCTTT	CASSPEEREEAEAFF
.	TRBV12-3/TRBV12-4	12	.	TRBJ1-1	TGTGCCACCACGCGGGGGTTGGCTGAAGCTTTCTTT	CATTRGLAEAFF
few	TRBV11-1	13	.	TRBJ2-3	TGTGCCAGCAGCGCCGCATTAACAGATACGCAGTATTTT	CASSAALTDTQYF
once	TRBV28	16	.	TRBJ2-6	TGTGCCAGCAGTTTATTTACAGGGTCTGGGGCCAACGTCCTGACTTTC	CASSLFTGSGANVLTF
few	TRBV6-2/TRBV6-3	14	.	TRBJ2-7	TGTGCCAGCCGGCCCTCCGGGACAAAAGGCGCGCAGTACTTC	CASRPSGTKGAQYF
many	TRBV20-1	13	.	TRBJ2-4	TGCAGTGCTCCAGACTTAGCCAAAAACATTCAGTACTTC	CSAPDLAKNIQYF
.	TRBV3-1	15	.	TRBJ2-3	TGTGCCAGCAGCCAAGATGGACGACCCACAGATACGCAGTATTTT	CASSQDGRPTDTQYF
few	TRBV7-3	14	TRBD2	TRBJ2-5	TGTGCCAGCAGCTTCGGACTAGCGGAAGAGACCCAGTACTTC	CASSFGLAEETQYF
few	TRBV20-1	12	.	TRBJ2-1	TGCAGGGTCAAGGGTGTCTACAATGAGCAGTTCTTC	CRVKGVYNEQFF
many	TRBV12-3/TRBV12-4	11	.	TRBJ2-2	TGTGCCAGCTACATGAACGGGGAGCTGTTTTTT	CASYMNGELFF
.	TRBV4-2	17	TRBD2	TRBJ2-1	TGTGCCAGCAGCCGCGATCTAGTTCCGGGGGGGCTCGATGAGCAGTTCTTC	CASSRDLVPGGLDEQFF
.	TRBV14	14	.	TRBJ2-5	TGTGCCAGCAGCCAACTAGACACCTCGGAGACCCAGTACTTC	CASSQLDTSETQYF
many	TRBV29-1	12	.	TRBJ2-1	TGCAGCGGTGACAGTTCCTACAATGAGCAGTTCTTC	CSGDSSYNEQFF
few	TRBV5-1	17	TRBD2	TRBJ2-1	TGCGCCAGCAGCCCAGGATCCGGACTAGCGGGATACAATGAGCAGTTCTTC	CASSPGSGLAGYNEQFF
.	TRBV7-9	12	.	TRBJ2-1	TGTGCCAGCAGCTTTCCCAAGAATGAGCAGTTCTTC	CASSFPKNEQFF
.	TRBV6-5	15	TRBD1	TRBJ2-4	TGTGCCAGCAGTTCCGACAGGGTCGGCAAGAACATTCAGTACTTC	CASSSDRVGKNIQYF
many	TRBV24-1	14	.	TRBJ2-1	TGTGCCACCAGTGAGTCGGGACCCATAAATGAGCAGTTCTTC	CATSESGPINEQFF
many	TRBV12-3/TRBV12-4	16	TRBD1	TRBJ1-4	TGTGCCAGCAGTCCGTCTTGGGGACAGGGGTTTGAAAAACTGTTTTTT	CASSPSWGQGFEKLFF
many	TRBV29-1	13	TRBD1	TRBJ2-2	TGCAGCGTAGACAGGGCTAACACCGGGGAGCTGTTTTTT	CSVDRANTGELFF
.	TRBV6-2/TRBV6-3	19	.	TRBJ1-5	TGTGCCAGCGCAGCTTCTGGGGGCGTATTCAGGAATAGCAATCAGCCCCAGCATTTT	CASAASGGVFRNSNQPQHF
.	TRBV5-5	17	TRBD2	TRBJ2-2	TGTGCCAGCAGCTTGGATATCGGGTCCGGGGGGACCGGGGAGCTGTTTTTT	CASSLDIGSGGTGELFF
.	TRBV2	15	.	TRBJ1-1	TGTGCCAGCAGCCCGAGCGGGGCACAGAACACTGAAGCTTTCTTT	CASSPSGAQNTEAFF
.	TRBV4-1	14	TRBD1	TRBJ2-5	TGCGCCAGCAGCCCTTGGACAGGACAAGAGACCCAGTACTTC	CASSPWTGQETQYF
.	TRBV7-6	16	.	TRBJ1-1	TGTGCCAGCAGCTTAGTCAGGGAACTCATGAACACTGAAGCTTTCTTT	CASSLVRELMNTEAFF
many	TRBV11-2	14	.	TRBJ2-3	TGTGCCAGCTCACTCGAGCCTTTGCGCGATACGCAGTATTTT	CASSLEPLRDTQYF
few	TRBV20-1	14	.	TRBJ2-7	TGCAGTGCTAGAGCATGGGGGAGGACCTACGAGCAGTACTTC	CSARAWGRTYEQYF
many	TRBV4-1	15	TRBD2	TRBJ2-5	TGCGCCAGCAGCCAAGATCCGGGACTACAAGAGACCCAGTACTTC	CASSQDPGLQETQYF
many	TRBV7-2	16	TRBD2	TRBJ2-5	TGTGCCAGCAGCCCCAGGAGCGGGGGTTTCTCAGAGACCCAGTACTTC	CASSPRSGGFSETQYF
.	TRBV12-3/TRBV12-4	16	.	TRBJ2-1	TGTGCCAGCAGACATTGGAGGGTGAGCTCCTACAATGAGCAGTTCTTC	CASRHWRVSSYNEQFF
.	TRBV28	13	.	TRBJ2-5	TGTGCCAGCACCCGTTTCCACAGGGAGACCCAGTACTTC	CASTRFHRETQYF
few	TRBV12-3/TRBV12-4	12	.	TRBJ1-2	TGTGCGAGCACAACAGATCTCTATGGCTACACCTTC	CASTTDLYGYTF
many	TRBV10-3	13	.	TRBJ1-2	TGTGCCATCAGGGGCGATAGTTACTATGGCTACACCTTC	CAIRGDSYYGYTF
many	TRBV25-1	14	.	TRBJ2-3	TGTGCCAGCAGTGAGGTGGGGGGTGGACGTATTCAGTATTTT	CASSEVGGGRIQYF
few	TRBV10-3	16	TRBD2	TRBJ2-1	TGTGCCATCGGATCCGGGACTAGCGGGACCCGCTATGAGCAGTTCTTC	CAIGSGTSGTRYEQFF
few	TRBV7-8	12	.	TRBJ1-1	TGTGCCAGCAGCTTATTCAGGGACGAAGCTTTCTTT	CASSLFRDEAFF
few	TRBV29-1	13	.	TRBJ2-3	TGCAGCGTCGGACCCCAGGACGCAGATACGCAGTATTTT	CSVGPQDADTQYF
many	TRBV11-2	16	.	TRBJ2-4	TGTGCCAGCAGCCCAGACAGGTTTCTAGCCAAAAACATTCAGTACTTC	CASSPDRFLAKNIQYF
few	TRBV25-1	14	TRBD1	TRBJ1-3	TGTGCCAGCAGTGCGGGACAGGGTTGGGACACCATATATTTT	CASSAGQGWDTIYF
many	TRBV20-1	14	TRBD1	TRBJ1-5	TGCAGTGCTAGAACAGGGGTTACGGGTCAGCCCCAGCATTTT	CSARTGVTGQPQHF
.	TRBV9	15	.	TRBJ1-2	TGTGCCAGCAGCGTAGTGGTAGAGCCGTCTTATGGCTACACCTTC	CASSVVVEPSYGYTF
.	TRBV3-1	13	.	TRBJ1-2	TGTGCCAGCACCCGGGCGGAGAACTATGGCTACACCTTC	CASTRAENYGYTF
many	TRBV12-3/TRBV12-4	13	.	TRBJ2-1	TGTGCCAGCAGCACAGGGATGGCCAATGAGCAGTTCTTC	CASSTGMANEQFF